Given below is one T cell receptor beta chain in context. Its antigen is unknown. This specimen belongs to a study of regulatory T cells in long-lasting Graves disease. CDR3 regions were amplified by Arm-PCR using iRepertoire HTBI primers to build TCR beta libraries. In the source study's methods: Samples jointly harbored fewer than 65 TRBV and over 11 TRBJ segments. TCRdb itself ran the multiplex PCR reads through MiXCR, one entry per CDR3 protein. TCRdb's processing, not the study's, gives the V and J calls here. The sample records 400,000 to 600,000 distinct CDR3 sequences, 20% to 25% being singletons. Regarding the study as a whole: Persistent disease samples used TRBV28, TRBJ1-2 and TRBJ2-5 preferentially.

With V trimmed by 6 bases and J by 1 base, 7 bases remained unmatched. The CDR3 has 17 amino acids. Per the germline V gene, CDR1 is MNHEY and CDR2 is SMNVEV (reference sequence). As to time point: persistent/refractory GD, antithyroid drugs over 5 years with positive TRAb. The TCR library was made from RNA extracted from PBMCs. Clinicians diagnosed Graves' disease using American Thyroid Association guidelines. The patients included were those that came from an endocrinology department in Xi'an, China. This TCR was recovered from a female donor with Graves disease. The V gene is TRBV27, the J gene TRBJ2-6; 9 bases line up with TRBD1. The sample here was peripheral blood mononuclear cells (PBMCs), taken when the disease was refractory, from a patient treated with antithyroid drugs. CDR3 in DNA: TGTGCCAGCAGATCACGGACAGGGGATTCTGGGGCCAACGTCCTGACTTTC. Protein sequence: CASRSRTGDSGANVLTF.